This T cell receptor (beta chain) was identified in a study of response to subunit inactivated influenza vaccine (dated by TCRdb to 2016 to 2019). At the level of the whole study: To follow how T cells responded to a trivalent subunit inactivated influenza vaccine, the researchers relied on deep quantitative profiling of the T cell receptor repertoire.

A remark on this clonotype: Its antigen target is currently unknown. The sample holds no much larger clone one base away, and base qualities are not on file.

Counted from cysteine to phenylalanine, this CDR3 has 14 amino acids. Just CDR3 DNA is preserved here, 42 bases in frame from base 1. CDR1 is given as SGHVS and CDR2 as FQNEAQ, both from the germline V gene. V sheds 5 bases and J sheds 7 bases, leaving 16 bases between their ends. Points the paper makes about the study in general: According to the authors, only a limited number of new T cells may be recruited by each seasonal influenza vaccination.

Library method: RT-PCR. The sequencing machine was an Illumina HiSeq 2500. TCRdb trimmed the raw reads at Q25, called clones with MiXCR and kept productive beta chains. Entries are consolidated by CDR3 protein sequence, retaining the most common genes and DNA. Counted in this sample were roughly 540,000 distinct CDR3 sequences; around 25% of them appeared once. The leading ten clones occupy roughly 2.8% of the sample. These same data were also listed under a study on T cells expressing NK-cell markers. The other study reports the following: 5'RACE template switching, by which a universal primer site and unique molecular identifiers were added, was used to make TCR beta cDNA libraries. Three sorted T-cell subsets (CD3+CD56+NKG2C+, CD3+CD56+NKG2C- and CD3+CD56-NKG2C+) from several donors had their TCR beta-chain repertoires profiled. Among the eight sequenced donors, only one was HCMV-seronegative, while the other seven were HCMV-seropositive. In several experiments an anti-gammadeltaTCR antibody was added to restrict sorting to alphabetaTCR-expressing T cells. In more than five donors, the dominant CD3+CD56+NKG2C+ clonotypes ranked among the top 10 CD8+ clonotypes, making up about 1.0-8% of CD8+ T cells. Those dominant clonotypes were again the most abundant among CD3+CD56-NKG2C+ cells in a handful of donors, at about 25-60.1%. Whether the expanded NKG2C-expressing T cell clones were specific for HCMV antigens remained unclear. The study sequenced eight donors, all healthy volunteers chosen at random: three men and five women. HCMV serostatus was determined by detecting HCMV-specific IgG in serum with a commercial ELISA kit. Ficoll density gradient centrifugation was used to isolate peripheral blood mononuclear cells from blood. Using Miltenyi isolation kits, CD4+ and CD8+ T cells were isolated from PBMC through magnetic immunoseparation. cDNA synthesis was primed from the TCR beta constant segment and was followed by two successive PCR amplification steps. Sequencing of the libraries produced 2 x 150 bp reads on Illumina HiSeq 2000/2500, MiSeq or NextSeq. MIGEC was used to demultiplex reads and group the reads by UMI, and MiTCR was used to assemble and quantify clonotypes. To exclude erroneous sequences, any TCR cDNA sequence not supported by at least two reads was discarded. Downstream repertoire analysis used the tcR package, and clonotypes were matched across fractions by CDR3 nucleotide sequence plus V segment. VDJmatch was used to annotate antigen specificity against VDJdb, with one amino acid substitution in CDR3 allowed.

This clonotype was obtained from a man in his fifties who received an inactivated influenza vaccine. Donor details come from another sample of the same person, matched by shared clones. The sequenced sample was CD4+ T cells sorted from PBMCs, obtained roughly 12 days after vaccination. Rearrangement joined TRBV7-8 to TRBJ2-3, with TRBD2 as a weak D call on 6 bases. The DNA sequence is TGTGCCAGCAGCCCGGAGGACTATCTTAATACGCAGTATTTT. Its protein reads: CASSPEDYLNTQYF.